One sample yielded the 17 T cell receptor beta chains listed below, sequenced in a study of T cells in Graves' hyperthyroidism and ophthalmopathy. The CDR3 regions of TCR beta were amplified from RNA transcripts. Using the HTBI primer set, a first-round RT-PCR was run on the TCR CDR3. TCRdb re-called the multiplex PCR reads with MiXCR, one entry per CDR3 protein. The sample lists around 200,000 distinct CDR3 sequences, 15% to 20% occurring once. The sample consisted of blood. The receptors derive from a woman between 50 and 59 years old with Graves' hyperthyroidism.

This clonotype appeared many times. The DNA of the CDR3 is TGTGCCAGCAGGGGGACTAGCACAGATACGCAGTATTTT. It specifies CASRGTSTDTQYF. V gene TRBV27 combines with J gene TRBJ2-3; D is possibly TRBD2 (6 bases). Germline CDR1 MNHEY, CDR2 SMNVEV (reference sequence). With 6 bases removed from V and 0 bases from J, the gap between germline ends came to 7 bases. There are 13 residues in the CDR3.

The V gene is TRBV30, the J gene TRBJ1-6, with D tentatively TRBD1 (6 bases). Trimming pared 3 bases from V and 7 bases from J, leaving 13 bases between. CDR3 length equals 14 residues. Germline V lookup: CDR1 GTSNPN, CDR2 SVGIG (reference sequence). CDR3 DNA sequence: TGTGCCTGGAGGGCGACAGGAAGGAATTCACCCCTCCACTTT. As protein: CAWRATGRNSPLHF.

This clonotype was counted many times. V gene TRBV28 combines with J gene TRBJ1-3; D call uncertain. Germline lookup yields CDR1 MDHEN and CDR2 SYDVKM. The CDR3 is made up of 10 amino acids. V lost 8 bases to trimming and J lost 3 bases, with 2 bases between them. CDR3 sequence reads: CASLGNTIYF. As DNA, the CDR3 is TGTGCCAGCCTTGGAAACACCATATATTTT.

This clonotype was seen at least ten times. The chain has TRBV12-3 or TRBV12-4 and TRBJ2-2, with D maybe TRBD1 (6 bases). This CDR3 comprises 14 residues. The V and J ends lost 4 bases and 7 bases respectively, with 13 bases between them. CDR3 sequence: CASSSQGRFGELFF. The CDR3, as DNA: TGTGCCAGCAGTTCACAGGGTAGATTCGGGGAGCTGTTTTTT.

In its sample, this clonotype was seen a few times. The rearrangement joins TRBV20-1 to TRBJ1-5, with TRBD1 matching 11 bases. V trimming: 6 bases; J trimming: 0 bases; junction bases outside the gene matches: 10. The CDR3 sequence is 17 residues long. CDR1 and CDR2 (germline): DFQATT, SNEGSKA (reference sequence). The chain's CDR3 is CSAQGQGEFYSNQPQHF. The CDR3 DNA reads as TGCAGTGCCCAGGGACAGGGGGAGTTCTATAGCAATCAGCCCCAGCATTTT.

The chain combines TRBV11-3 with TRBJ2-1; the match to TRBD2 covers 8 bases. The germline CDR1 and CDR2 sequences are SGHNT and YENEEA. This CDR3 is 15 amino acids long. V shed 3 bases and J 6 bases; nucleotides not matched to a gene: 7. This CDR3 reads CASSFSPAGVNEQFF. DNA of the CDR3: TGTGCCAGCAGCTTTTCCCCAGCGGGAGTCAATGAGCAGTTCTTC.

This clonotype showed up many times. The rearrangement joins TRBV12-3 or TRBV12-4 to TRBJ1-5; no definite D call. The CDR3 is 16 amino acids. V was trimmed by 3 bases and J by 0 bases, leaving 12 bases between them. CDR3 amino acids: CASSFFFGDSNQPQHF. Here the CDR3 DNA reads TGTGCCAGCAGTTTTTTCTTTGGAGATAGCAATCAGCCCCAGCATTTT.

This clonotype was observed a handful of times. CDR3 sequence reads: CASSLVGGGQPQHF. The DNA for the CDR3 is TGTGCCAGCAGCTTGGTGGGGGGCGGGCAGCCCCAGCATTTT. The chain is built from TRBV5-8 and TRBJ1-5; perhaps TRBD1 as D (6 bases). Germline V gene sequence: CDR1 SGHTS, CDR2 YDEGEE. V lost 0 bases, J lost 7 bases, and 11 bases lay in between. The CDR3 has 14 residues. Variable domain in full (rest from reference TRBV5-8 and TRBJ1-5): EAGVTQSPTHLIKTRGQQATLRCSPISGHTSVYWYQQALGLGLQFLLWYDEGEERNRGNFPPRFSGRQFPNYSSELNVNALELEDSALYLCASSLVGGGQPQHFGDGTRLSIL.

This clonotype was seen ten or more times. This chain joins TRBV5-1 and TRBJ1-1; 7 bases map to TRBD1. CDR3 length: 16 residues. Trimming removed 6 bases from V and 1 base from J; junction bases left unmatched: 12. Germline-derived CDR1 and CDR2 are SGHRS and YFSETQ. CDR3 DNA: TGCGCCAGCACAAGACAGGGCTCGGGACCGAACACTGAAGCTTTCTTT. Protein product: CASTRQGSGPNTEAFF.

In its sample, this clonotype was seen many times. The chain links TRBV3-1 to TRBJ2-7, with 11 bases aligning to TRBD1. The germline V gene encodes CDR1 LGHDT and CDR2 YNNKEL (reference sequence). The CDR3 length is 15 residues. The V and J ends lost 4 bases and 1 base, in that order; junction bases with no gene match: 3. This chain's CDR3 is CASSRTGGASYEQYF. The DNA for the CDR3 is TGTGCCAGCAGCCGGACAGGGGGCGCGTCCTACGAGCAGTACTTC.

This clonotype was seen repeatedly, ten times or more. The CDR3 sequence is CASRESNYGYTF. DNA for the CDR3: TGTGCCAGCAGGGAGAGTAACTATGGCTACACCTTC. The chain combines TRBV2 with TRBJ1-2, with D uncertain. V lost 6 bases and J 1 base, leaving 6 bases between the germline ends. The CDR3 covers 12 residues. Looked up from germline, CDR1 is SNHLY and CDR2 is FYNNEI.

J is TRBJ2-7 and V is TRBV4-2, with 9 positions matching TRBD1. Germline V gene lookup returns CDR1 LGHNA and CDR2 YNFKEQ. The CDR3 length is 14 residues. The J segment lost 5 bases and the V segment lost 5 bases, leaving 7 bases of the junction unmatched. The CDR3 region has the DNA TGTGCCAGCAGCATACGGACAGGGGAGGACGAGCAGTACTTC. Encoded protein: CASSIRTGEDEQYF.

For this clonotype: A much more abundant neighbour one base away suggests this may be a read error. The genes are TRBV12-3 or TRBV12-4 and TRBJ2-5; 13 bases map to TRBD2. The CDR3 length is 14 residues. The CDR3 spells CASRGGLAGQTRYF. The CDR3 DNA sequence: TGTGCCAGCAGAGGGGGACTAGCGGGGCAGACCCGGTACTTC.

This clonotype was recorded many times. The CDR3 region is CASSSQGTDTQYF. CDR3 nucleotides: TGCGCCAGCAGCTCCCAGGGTACAGATACGCAGTATTTT. The V gene is TRBV5-1, the J gene TRBJ2-3; D may be TRBD1 (5 bases). Trimming stripped 3 bases from V and 3 bases from J, with 8 bases between. The CDR3 has 13 amino acids. CDR1 is SGHRS and CDR2 is YFSETQ in the germline V gene.

This clonotype was seen a few times. The chain combines TRBV2 with TRBJ2-7, with D perhaps being TRBD1 or TRBD2 (5 bases each). V gave up 8 bases and J gave up 7 bases, with 18 bases separating them. Germline V lookup: CDR1 SNHLY, CDR2 FYNNEI. The CDR3 totals 13 residues. The CDR3 sequence is CASGAGPGAEQYF. The CDR3 bases are TGTGCCAGCGGTGCAGGTCCCGGGGCGGAGCAGTACTTC.

Concerning this clonotype: A clone one base away is much larger, so this may be a read error. The chain uses TRBV20-1 and TRBJ2-3; 9 bases match TRBD2. V was pared by 4 bases and J by 4 bases, with 3 bases of the junction left unmatched. Germline loops: CDR1 DFQATT, CDR2 SNEGSKA (reference sequence). The CDR3 length is 13 residues. CDR3 loop: CSAKAGGPDTQYF. The DNA of the CDR3 is TGCAGTGCTAAGGCGGGGGGGCCAGATACGCAGTATTTT.

Many counts were recorded for this clonotype. V usage is TRBV28 and J usage is TRBJ1-2, with no clear D. CDR1 and CDR2 (germline): MDHEN, SYDVKM. V lost 6 bases and J 4 bases, leaving 15 bases between the germline ends. This CDR3 is 14 amino acids long. This CDR3 is CASRRTDHIYGYTF. Here the CDR3 DNA reads TGTGCCAGCAGAAGGACGGACCATATCTATGGCTACACCTTC.